The rows below give T cell receptor beta chains drawn from one sample of a study of cytomegalovirus exposure and HLA in healthy donors. Generated by immunoSEQ multiplex PCR, the TCRdb table keeps only in-frame clones and is missing some. The repertoire holds tens of thousands of clones, with about two thirds as singletons. The sample was PBMCs. Receptor source: a woman in her 50s in good health and CMV-seropositive. CDR3s include the opening cysteine and the closing phenylalanine or tryptophan. D genes are given only for firm matches. Clone sizes are given selectively: once, few, many, or a class where the clone is expanded.

TRBD1 TRBJ1-6 TRBV7-9 - CASSSGTGEMGPLHF TGTGCCAGCAGCTCCGGGACAGGGGAGATGGGACCCCTCCACTTT
TRBD1 TRBJ2-7 TRBV19 - CASSMLGQGFNEQYF TGTGCCAGTAGTATGTTGGGACAGGGTTTCAACGAGCAGTACTTC
TRBD1 TRBJ2-7 TRBV7-7 - CASSVGTGWTYEQYF TGTGCCAGCAGCGTAGGGACAGGTTGGACCTACGAGCAGTACTTC
- TRBJ1-2 TRBV7-6 - CASSLSYTNNYGYTF TGTGCCAGCAGCCTTAGCTACACTAATAACTATGGCTACACCTTC
- TRBJ1-1 TRBV29-1 few CSVRGGSTEAFF TGCAGCGTTAGGGGAGGCTCGACTGAAGCTTTCTTT
- TRBJ2-7 TRBV14 - CASSQFQGYEQYF TGTGCCAGCAGCCAATTCCAGGGCTACGAGCAGTACTTC
- TRBJ1-5 TRBV11-2 - CASSEGGWQPQHF TGTGCCAGCAGCGAAGGGGGATGGCAGCCCCAGCATTTT
- TRBJ2-7 TRBV19 - CASSIRHPQDEQYF TGTGCCAGTAGTATCAGACACCCCCAGGACGAGCAGTACTTC
- TRBJ1-5 TRBV5-1 - CASSFSGSRGQPQHF TGCGCCAGCAGCTTTTCGGGATCCCGGGGGCAGCCCCAGCATTTT
- TRBJ2-3 TRBV11-3 - CASSLGGSAADTQYF TGTGCCAGCAGCTTAGGTGGTTCGGCGGCAGATACGCAGTATTTT
- TRBJ1-5 TRBV21-1 few CASSNVRASNSYSNQPQHF TGTGCCAGCAGCAATGTGCGGGCCTCGAATTCCTATAGCAATCAGCCCCAGCATTTT
- TRBJ2-7 TRBV28 few CASSLRGFEEQYF TGTGCCAGCAGTTTAAGGGGGTTCGAGGAGCAGTACTTC
- TRBJ1-3 TRBV6-5 - CASSPGNSGNTIYF TGTGCCAGCAGCCCGGGGAACTCTGGAAACACCATATATTTT
- TRBJ2-6 TRBV9 - CASSEEGANFGANVLTF TGTGCCAGCAGCGAGGAGGGGGCGAATTTCGGGGCCAACGTCCTGACTTTC
- TRBJ2-7 TRBV7-3 - CASSLGAGYEQYF TGTGCCAGCAGCTTAGGAGCGGGCTACGAGCAGTACTTC
- TRBJ2-1 TRBV6-1 - CASFSGTYNEQFF TGTGCCAGCTTTAGTGGTACCTACAATGAGCAGTTCTTC
TRBD2 TRBJ2-1 TRBV10-1 - CASSELAGGPGNEQFF TGCGCCAGCAGTGAACTAGCGGGGGGGCCGGGCAATGAGCAGTTCTTC
- TRBJ1-1 TRBV7-2 few CASSPMSLNTEAFF TGTGCCAGCAGCCCTATGAGCTTGAACACTGAAGCTTTCTTT
TRBD1 TRBJ2-7 TRBV5-4 - CASSPGQGAQGVYEQYF TGTGCCAGCAGCCCGGGACAGGGGGCGCAAGGAGTCTACGAGCAGTACTTC
- TRBJ1-1 TRBV5-5 many CASSWGINTEAFF TGTGCCAGCAGCTGGGGCATAAACACTGAAGCTTTCTTT
- TRBJ1-4 TRBV2 - CASSSQGSEKLFF TGTGCCAGCAGTAGTCAGGGGAGTGAAAAACTGTTTTTT
TRBD1 TRBJ1-2 TRBV29-1 - CSVEQGIHGYTF TGCAGCGTAGAACAGGGGATTCATGGCTACACCTTC
TRBD1 TRBJ2-3 TRBV4-3 - CASSLSDRAQYF TGCGCCAGCAGCCTATCGGACAGGGCGCAGTATTTT
- TRBJ2-1 TRBV27 - CASSIQGSHNEQFF TGTGCCAGCAGTATACAGGGATCCCACAATGAGCAGTTCTTC
TRBD1 TRBJ2-5 TRBV19 few CASSGQGDRETQYF TGTGCCAGTAGCGGACAGGGGGATCGAGAGACCCAGTACTTC
TRBD1 TRBJ1-5 TRBV27 - CASSSDRDAIYSNQPQHF TGTGCCAGCAGTTCGGACAGGGATGCGATATATAGCAATCAGCCCCAGCATTTT
TRBD1 TRBJ1-2 TRBV9 - CASSVDESGTGGGYTF TGTGCCAGCAGCGTAGATGAATCAGGGACAGGGGGTGGCTACACCTTC
TRBD2 TRBJ2-1 TRBV7-2 - CASTRGGYNEQFF TGTGCCAGCACCCGGGGGGGATACAATGAGCAGTTCTTC
- TRBJ1-5 TRBV25-1 few CARPSGGDRQPQHF TGTGCCAGACCCTCGGGGGGGGATCGCCAGCCCCAGCATTTT
- TRBJ1-4 TRBV19 - CASSSEDRSNEKLFF TGTGCCAGTAGTTCTGAAGACAGATCTAATGAAAAACTGTTTTTT
- TRBJ2-5 TRBV19 - CASSMTQDKETQYF TGTGCCAGTAGTATGACACAGGACAAAGAGACCCAGTACTTC
- TRBJ2-5 TRBV30 - CAWSVSMTEETQYF TGTGCCTGGAGTGTATCCATGACAGAAGAGACCCAGTACTTC
TRBD1 TRBJ2-7 TRBV7-9 few CASSLRTGGASEQYF TGTGCCAGCAGCTTAAGGACAGGGGGAGCCAGCGAGCAGTACTTC
- TRBJ1-5 TRBV28 - CASSPSGPAGGQPQHF TGTGCCAGCAGTCCCTCGGGACCCGCGGGGGGTCAGCCCCAGCATTTT
- TRBJ1-2 TRBV29-1 - CSVDGGAGTDGYTF TGCAGCGTTGATGGGGGGGCGGGTACAGACGGCTACACCTTC
- TRBJ2-1 TRBV9 - CASNSEGLPTNEQFF TGTGCCAGCAACAGCGAAGGACTTCCCACAAATGAGCAGTTCTTC
- TRBJ1-5 TRBV19 - CASSIETGPNQPQHF TGTGCCAGTAGTATAGAAACGGGTCCTAATCAGCCCCAGCATTTT
- TRBJ1-3 TRBV11-3 few CASSYTSEGSSGNTIYF TGTGCCAGCAGCTATACGTCGGAAGGGAGCTCTGGAAACACCATATATTTT
- TRBJ2-7 TRBV7-2 - CASSPTGEAYEQYF TGTGCCAGCAGCCCAACCGGGGAAGCCTACGAGCAGTACTTC
- TRBJ2-3 TRBV30 - CAWSVSGGDTQYF TGTGCCTGGAGTGTTTCTGGCGGAGATACGCAGTATTTT
TRBD1 TRBJ2-7 TRBV27 - CASSFRDRGVYEQYF TGTGCCAGCAGTTTCCGGGACAGGGGGGTGTACGAGCAGTACTTC